This T cell receptor beta chain was retrieved from a study of blood T cell repertoires in COVID-19. Across the whole study: Italy, Spain and the United States were the sources of the convalescent and acute COVID-19 samples. T cells, B-cell-depleted T cells, or PBMCs provided the cDNA or gDNA that served as material.

It was during active infection that Seattle patients were enrolled and then longitudinally followed. Per the germline V gene, CDR1 is LNHDA and CDR2 is SQIVND (reference sequence). With 5 bases removed from V and 0 bases from J, the gap between germline ends came to 11 bases. The CDR3 is 14 residues long. Under the authors' procedure: Reference gene primers were amplified, and this amplification served to estimate nucleated cell counts. The repertoire was sequenced with immunoSEQ multiplex PCR; TCRdb's copy has only in-frame clones and lacks some. V and J calls and clone size follow that table, whereas D and trimming were derived from the DNA. This table has hundreds of thousands of clones, about 91% appearing once.

Sequencing was carried out using peripheral blood. The rearrangement uses TRBV19 and TRBJ2-7; possibly TRBD1 for D (6 bases). The receptor's source is a woman aged 25-40 years with COVID-19, enrolled during active disease. CDR3 nucleotides: TGTGCCAGTAGTCCAGGGGTTAACTCCTACGAGCAGTACTTC. It specifies CASSPGVNSYEQYF.